This T cell receptor (beta chain) stems from a study of T cells after yellow fever vaccination (dated by TCRdb to between 2017 and 2020). Some background on the complete study: The SMART-Seq v4 Ultra Low Input RNA kit was used to prepare libraries from fractions with low cell numbers. Blood was collected at multiple timepoints before and after primary and secondary immunization, and bulk PBMC replicates and cell subsets were isolated. To track T-cell clones before and after primary and booster YFV17D yellow fever vaccination, bulk TCR alpha and beta repertoires were sequenced longitudinally. The cohort comprised two healthy male donors, one aged 18 to 30 and one aged 30 to 40 years.

The label giving this sample's treatment or condition can be read as: live attenuated yellow fever vaccine strain. Two biological replicates of bulk PBMCs were collected at each blood-draw timepoint. PBMCs were isolated from peripheral blood using a standard Ficoll-Paque protocol. RNA was extracted with TriZol from bulk PBMCs, CD4 and CD8 fractions, and dextramer-positive and dextramer-negative fractions. TCR cDNA was synthesized by 5'RACE template switching, through which a universal primer site and unique molecular identifiers were introduced. cDNA synthesis was primed from both the TCR alpha and TCR beta constant segments. Library amplification used two PCR steps, and the second PCR step added sample barcodes and sequencing adapters. Sequencing of the libraries was done on either Illumina HiSeq 2500 (2x100 bp) or NovaSeq (2x150 bp). The original methods were these. Demultiplexing of reads and collapsing into UMI consensus sequences were performed with MIGEC, and V(D)J alignment was carried out with MiXCR. Clonotypes responding to the vaccine were identified with edgeR on replicate PBMC samples, with the criteria of FDR below 0.01 and a log2 fold change above 5 up to day 15. Each bulk clonotype was labeled CD4 or CD8 based on which sequenced repertoire, CD4 or CD8, contained the clonotype at higher abundance. TCRdb applied fastp at Q25 and MiXCR to the public reads, then kept only in-frame beta chains. Identical CDR3 protein sequences are pooled into one entry, listed with their most common genes and DNA. These V and J calls are TCRdb output, not the study's own analysis. A total of around 350,000 distinct CDR3 sequences appear in this sample, over 5% of them only once. The ten most abundant clones make up about 15% of the sample.

The sample holds a few counts of this clonotype. Its antigen remains unidentified. No much larger clone is present one base from it, and per-base qualities are unavailable. Summary of the overall study and its limitations: A small share of clonotypes was detected in both CD4 and CD8 compartments, with the overlap likely arising from convergent recombination. Computational filtering was needed because FACS-sorted repertoires could contain abundant contaminating clonotypes from the bulk population. Compared with the primary T-cell response, the secondary T-cell response was faster but weaker, reaching its peak on day 5 rather than on day 15. After the booster, most clones that had expanded after primary vaccination were detected again (about 95% of CD4 and around nine tenths of CD8), suggesting broad maintenance of memory. The study included only a couple of donors, which limits how far the findings can be generalized.

The sequence derives from a man aged 25-45 years who received the YFV17D yellow fever vaccine. Sample: PBMCs, taken 5 days after the yellow fever booster vaccination.

CDR3 loop: CATSSGLFSYEQYF. The nucleotide sequence is TGTGCCACCAGCAGCGGACTCTTCTCCTACGAGCAGTACTTC. The chain uses TRBV15 and TRBJ2-7; a tentative D match to TRBD2 spans 5 bases. A distance of 9 bases separates the germline ends of V and J, which lose 3 bases and 0 bases respectively. From the germline V gene (reference sequence), CDR1 is LNHNV and CDR2 is YYDKDF. Inclusive of the bounding cysteine and phenylalanine, the CDR3 is 14 residues long. The DNA shown is the 42-base CDR3, in frame from base 1.